One and the same sample provided the 21 T cell receptor beta chains below, sequenced in a study of beta chain features in type 1 diabetes. Study outcomes and limitations: Shortening that was moderate but significant affected the TCRB CDR3s of Type 1 diabetes patients in all four CD4+ subsets.

Every bit of the isolated RNA underwent reverse transcription, so sequencing read expressed TCRB transcripts. Assay: immunoSEQ multiplex PCR; the TCRdb copy retains only in-frame clones and omits some. The data show approximately 730,000 clones, 13% seen once. These receptors have no identified antigens. Sequencing was carried out using naive CD4+ T cells from blood. The receptors come from a man younger than 35 with type 1 diabetes.

This clone has a handful of counts. The chain combines TRBV7-9 with TRBJ1-6; 7 bases match TRBD1. The CDR3 spans 15 residues. J was trimmed by 6 bases and V by 5 bases; bases with no gene match: 7. Germline-derived CDR1 and CDR2 are SEHNR and FQNEAQ (reference sequence). CDR3 sequence reads: CASSVPGTANSPLHF. CDR3 sequence (DNA): TGTGCCAGCAGCGTACCCGGGACAGCTAATTCACCCCTCCACTTT.

The V and J genes are TRBV30 and TRBJ2-5; 13 positions match TRBD2. The CDR3 has 14 amino acids. The ends lost 3 bases at V and 5 bases at J; junction bases unmatched: 3. Germline lookup yields CDR1 GTSNPN and CDR2 SVGIG (reference sequence). CDR3 amino acids: CAWREGLAGETQYF. The CDR3 DNA is TGTGCCTGGAGGGAGGGACTAGCGGGGGAGACCCAGTACTTC.

This clone was picked up a small number of times. This chain joins TRBV11-1 and TRBJ1-1, with D unclear. CDR1 and CDR2 (germline): SGHAT, FQDESV (reference sequence). This CDR3 is built from 12 residues. Trimming took 5 bases from V and 4 from J, leaving 8 bases between them. The CDR3 DNA reads TGTGCCAGCAGCCTCTTCGGCACTGAAGCTTTCTTT. As protein: CASSLFGTEAFF.

This clone was counted only a few times. V usage is TRBV29-1 and J usage is TRBJ1-4; no definite D call. The germline V gene encodes CDR1 SQVTM and CDR2 ANQGSEA. This CDR3 spans 13 amino acids. The V gene lost 4 bases and the J gene lost 0 bases, with 6 bases spanning the gap. The CDR3 protein is CSVAPATNEKLFF. The CDR3, as DNA: TGCAGCGTTGCTCCAGCAACTAATGAAAAACTGTTTTTT.

The rearrangement links TRBV13 to TRBJ2-2, with 7 bases aligning to TRBD1. This CDR3 has 15 residues. After removal of 2 bases from V and 3 bases from J, the junction contained 3 bases not matched to a gene. In germline, CDR1 is PRHDT, CDR2 FYEKMQ (reference sequence). The CDR3 DNA reads as TGTGCCAGCAGCTTACCGGGACAGCACACCGGGGAGCTGTTTTTT. Amino acid sequence: CASSLPGQHTGELFF.

This chain joins TRBV28 and TRBJ1-2; D ambiguous. Germline CDR1 and CDR2: MDHEN and SYDVKM. CDR3 length: 10 residues. V shed 10 bases and J shed 3 bases, with 6 bases lying between them. The CDR3 here is CATSDYGYTF. In DNA form, the CDR3 reads TGTGCCACCTCGGACTATGGCTACACCTTC.

In its sample, this clone was seen a few times. The genes are TRBV27 and TRBJ1-2; 7 bases agree with TRBD1. CDR1 is MNHEY and CDR2 is SMNVEV in the germline V gene (reference sequence). The CDR3 length is 13 residues. The J segment lost 2 bases and the V segment lost 5 bases, leaving 2 bases of the junction unmatched. The CDR3 nucleotides read TGTGCCAGCAGTCCGGGACAGAACTATGGCTACACCTTC. Its protein product is CASSPGQNYGYTF.

The CDR3: CAWSSGTNNEQFF. The CDR3 bases are TGTGCCTGGAGCTCCGGGACCAACAATGAGCAGTTCTTC. The gene calls are TRBV30 and TRBJ2-1; D may be TRBD1 or TRBD2 (5 bases each). The CDR3 sequence is 13 residues long. Germline CDR1 and CDR2: GTSNPN and SVGIG (reference sequence). With 3 bases removed from V and 5 bases from J, the gap between germline ends came to 11 bases.

The V and J genes are TRBV14 and TRBJ1-6, with 8 bases lining up with TRBD1. Per germline, CDR1 SGHDN and CDR2 FVKESK. The CDR3 consists of 16 residues. The V segment lost 3 bases and the J segment 8 bases; nucleotides outside the gene matches: 9. The DNA for the CDR3 is TGTGCCAGCAGCCAGGGGACAGGCCCCTGGGATTCACCCCTCCACTTT. Protein: CASSQGTGPWDSPLHF.

The table lists this clone with a few counts. The rearrangement uses TRBV6-6 and TRBJ2-3, with TRBD1 identical over 7 bases. CDR1 is MNHNY, CDR2 SVGAGI, per germline (reference sequence). Trimming cost V 8 bases and J 6 bases; bases outside gene matches: 8. This CDR3 is built from 13 residues. CDR3 DNA: TGTGCCAGCCGGGACAGTGCGTCGGATACGCAGTATTTT. This codes for CASRDSASDTQYF.

This clone was observed a few times. The sample contains more than one DNA sequence encoding this CDR3. V is TRBV30 and J is TRBJ2-5; D is unclear. The germline V gene has CDR1 GTSNPN and CDR2 SVGIG (reference sequence). CDR3 length equals 13 residues. V was clipped by 0 bases and J by 1 base, with 6 bases between them. The CDR3 here is CAWSVGVQETQYF. The CDR3, as DNA: TGTGCCTGGAGTGTTGGGGTCCAAGAGACCCAGTACTTC.

This chain links TRBV7-2 with TRBJ2-3; perhaps TRBD2 as D (5 bases). Germline V gives CDR1 SGHTA, CDR2 FQGNSA. This CDR3 has 15 amino acids. V was cut by 3 bases and J by 1 base, with 11 bases left in between. The CDR3 sequence: CASSFRVGGTDTQYF. The CDR3 DNA is TGTGCCAGCAGCTTTCGGGTCGGGGGCACAGATACGCAGTATTTT.

This chain links TRBV6-6 with TRBJ1-2; TRBD1 aligns across 9 bases. Germline V gives CDR1 MNHNY, CDR2 SVGAGI (reference sequence). The V gene end was trimmed by 5 bases and the J gene end by 4 bases; junction bases not matched to a gene: 5. The CDR3 spans 14 residues. DNA for the CDR3: TGTGCCAGCAGTACGGGACAGGGAACCTATGGCTACACCTTC. Translated: CASSTGQGTYGYTF.

This clone was counted only a few times. The rearrangement uses TRBV30 and TRBJ2-1; tentatively, D is TRBD2 (5 bases). In germline, CDR1 is GTSNPN, CDR2 SVGIG (reference sequence). This CDR3 comprises 15 residues. The V end lost 2 bases, the J end lost 4 bases, and 15 bases lay between the germline ends. Here the CDR3 DNA reads TGTGCCTGGAGTCCAACCACCCGCGGGTACAATGAGCAGTTCTTC. As protein: CAWSPTTRGYNEQFF.

This clone turned up a few times. J is TRBJ1-5 and V is TRBV30; D unresolved. V was cut by 3 bases and J by 3 bases, with 12 bases left in between. The germline CDR1 and CDR2 sequences are GTSNPN and SVGIG (reference sequence). The CDR3 totals 14 residues. The CDR3 region is CAWSPAANNQPQHF. CDR3 nucleotide sequence: TGTGCCTGGAGCCCCGCAGCGAACAATCAGCCCCAGCATTTT.

Only a few counts were recorded for this clone. This chain's CDR3 is CASSDDRGRKSGYTF. DNA for the CDR3: TGTGCCAGCTCAGATGACAGGGGGCGCAAGTCCGGCTACACCTTC. This rearrangement joins TRBV18 to TRBJ1-2; 10 nucleotides match TRBD1. Germline V lookup: CDR1 KGHSH, CDR2 LQKENI. With V trimmed by 5 bases and J by 8 bases, 11 bases remained unmatched. CDR3 size: 15 residues.

V and J are TRBV6-1 and TRBJ2-2, with D perhaps matching TRBD2 (6 bases). Germline CDR1 is MNHNS and CDR2 is SASEGT. This CDR3 comprises 13 residues. The V and J ends lost 6 bases and 6 bases respectively, with 11 bases between them. CDR3 sequence reads: CASRAGLPGELFF. The CDR3 DNA sequence: TGTGCCAGCAGGGCGGGACTTCCCGGGGAGCTGTTTTTT.

The chain combines TRBV28 with TRBJ2-5; 7 positions agree with TRBD2. CDR1 MDHEN and CDR2 SYDVKM come from the germline V gene. J lost 5 bases, V lost 5 bases, and 8 bases had no gene match. This CDR3 has 14 residues. The chain's CDR3 is CASSLPTSLETQYF. The CDR3 DNA sequence: TGTGCCAGCAGTCTACCGACTAGCTTGGAGACCCAGTACTTC.

This clone has a handful of counts. The chain joins TRBV30 to TRBJ2-1; 8 nucleotides agree with TRBD2. V lost 3 bases to trimming and J lost 9 bases; unmatched junction nucleotides: 13. Per the germline V gene, CDR1 is GTSNPN and CDR2 is SVGIG (reference sequence). There are 15 residues in the CDR3. Here the CDR3 reads CAWSPLFRGGREQFF. The CDR3 DNA reads as TGTGCCTGGAGCCCTCTTTTTCGGGGGGGCCGTGAGCAGTTCTTC.

In this sample, this clone turned up a few times. Other nucleotide sequences in the sample specify the same CDR3. The chain recombines TRBV30 with TRBJ2-1; D might be TRBD1 or TRBD2, each matching 6 bases. Germline V gene lookup returns CDR1 GTSNPN and CDR2 SVGIG (reference sequence). V was clipped by 0 bases and J by 8 bases, with 8 bases between them. The CDR3 covers 12 residues. Written as DNA, the CDR3 is TGTGCCTGGAGTGTAAGGGGGGATGAGCAGTTCTTC. This sequence encodes CAWSVRGDEQFF.

The chain combines TRBV10-3 with TRBJ2-1; D might be TRBD1 (6 bases). CDR1 and CDR2 (germline): ENHRY, SYGVKD. Trimming left V 4 bases short and J 2 bases short, with 12 bases between. CDR3 size: 15 residues. The DNA of the CDR3 is TGTGCCATCAGTGGGGGGACACCCGCCTACAATGAGCAGTTCTTC. Amino acid sequence: CAISGGTPAYNEQFF.